This T cell receptor (beta chain) appears in the sequencing data of a study of blood T cell repertoires in COVID-19. Libraries were prepared by immunoSEQ multiplex PCR; TCRdb keeps only in-frame clonotypes and omits some of them. The sample lists 65,000 to 90,000 clones; 65% to 80% were seen once. The ends were cut back, 3 bases at V and 1 base at J, with 6 bases in the middle. The CDR3 covers 13 residues. Germline V gene sequence: CDR1 LNHDA, CDR2 SQIVND (reference sequence). The chain recombines TRBV19 with TRBJ1-1; unclear D gene. The source is a man in his sixties with active or convalescent COVID-19. The sequencing input was peripheral blood. CDR3: CASSMARNTEAFF. For the CDR3, the DNA is TGTGCCAGTAGTATGGCCAGGAACACTGAAGCTTTCTTT. The whole variable domain, filled in from reference TRBV19 and TRBJ1-1, reads DGGITQSPKYLFRKEGQNVTLSCEQNLNHDAMYWYRQDPGQGLRLIYYSQIVNDFQKGDIAEGYSVSREKKESFPLTVTSAQKNPTAFYLCASSMARNTEAFFGQGTRLTVV.